Listed below are T cell receptor beta chains from one sample, sequenced in a study of blood T cell repertoires in COVID-19. Produced via immunoSEQ multiplex PCR; TCRdb's table is partial and in-frame only. The sample lists approximately 210,000 clones, 81% occurring once. Specimen: PBMCs or T cells enriched from blood (not recorded which). The receptors originated from a woman in her fifties or sixties with acute COVID-19. Each CDR3 is given with its conserved first and last residue. Each record gives: J gene, D gene, clone size, V gene, CDR3 protein, CDR3 DNA. D genes are given only for firm matches. The size field is filled for only some rows; it gives once, few, many or a size class.

>TRBJ2-2|.|few|TRBV21-1
CASTPPGTGVNTGELFF
TGTGCCAGCACCCCCCCCGGGACAGGGGTTAACACCGGGGAGCTGTTTTTT
>TRBJ1-2|.|.|TRBV4-2
CASSPTEKSWWKGTANYGYTF
TGTGCCAGCAGCCCGACCGAAAAGTCGTGGTGGAAAGGTACAGCTAACTATGGCTACACCTTC
>TRBJ1-1|TRBD1|.|TRBV10-3
CAISPGTGQAFF
TGTGCCATCAGTCCCGGGACAGGGCAAGCTTTCTTT
>TRBJ2-5|.|.|TRBV5-1
CASSLGRGQQETQYF
TGCGCCAGCAGCTTGGGTCGCGGGCAACAAGAGACCCAGTACTTC
>TRBJ1-4|.|once|TRBV30
CAWSKGGGNEKLFF
TGTGCCTGGAGTAAGGGCGGCGGGAATGAAAAACTGTTTTTT
>TRBJ2-1|TRBD1|.|TRBV7-9
CASSWGTGVEQFF
TGTGCCAGCAGCTGGGGGACAGGGGTTGAGCAGTTCTTC
>TRBJ1-5|.|.|TRBV28
CASSLSGGNQPQHF
TGTGCCAGCAGTTTGTCGGGGGGGAATCAGCCCCAGCATTTT
>TRBJ1-6|.|.|TRBV10-3
CAISEGLSSPLHF
TGTGCCATCAGTGAGGGGCTGTCCTCACCCCTCCACTTT
>TRBJ2-2|TRBD1|.|TRBV27
CASSFFLAQGSTGELFF
TGTGCCAGCAGTTTTTTTTTAGCACAGGGGAGCACCGGGGAGCTGTTTTTT
>TRBJ1-1|TRBD1|.|TRBV19
CASLDRGGAEAFF
TGTGCCAGCCTAGACAGGGGGGGAGCAGAAGCTTTCTTT
>TRBJ2-5|.|.|TRBV13
CASSSSGIREPQETQYF
TGTGCCAGCAGCTCCTCCGGCATTCGGGAACCACAAGAGACCCAGTACTTC
>TRBJ1-1|.|.|TRBV11-3
CASSTAGRGSPWAEAFF
TGTGCCAGCAGCACCGCGGGCCGAGGGAGCCCCTGGGCTGAAGCTTTCTTT
>TRBJ2-3|.|.|TRBV5-5
CASSYQSGRGTDTQYF
TGTGCCAGCAGCTACCAATCGGGGCGGGGAACAGATACGCAGTATTTT
>TRBJ1-1|.|.|TRBV5-1
CASSWQGRNTEAFF
TGCGCCAGCAGCTGGCAGGGGAGGAACACTGAAGCTTTCTTT
>TRBJ1-6|.|.|TRBV2
CASRERYDNSPLHF
TGTGCCAGCAGAGAGAGGTACGATAATTCACCCCTCCACTTT
>TRBJ1-5|.|.|TRBV28
CASSLPNQPQHF
TGTGCCAGCAGTCTACCAAATCAGCCCCAGCATTTT
>TRBJ2-2|.|.|TRBV7-9
CASSLDVDTGELFF
TGTGCCAGCAGCTTAGATGTAGACACCGGGGAGCTGTTTTTT
>TRBJ2-7|TRBD1|.|TRBV9
CASSQGAGAYEQYF
TGTGCCAGCAGCCAGGGGGCAGGCGCCTACGAGCAGTACTTC
>TRBJ2-2|.|.|TRBV24-1
CATSDEKNTGELFF
TGTGCCACCAGTGACGAGAAGAACACCGGGGAGCTGTTTTTT
>TRBJ2-7|.|once|TRBV19
CASNRGTVSYEQYF
TGTGCCAGTAATCGCGGGACAGTCTCCTACGAGCAGTACTTC
>TRBJ2-7|.|.|TRBV4-1
CASSLQIGQGFYEQYF
TGCGCCAGCAGCCTTCAGATTGGCCAGGGGTTCTACGAGCAGTACTTC
>TRBJ2-4|.|.|TRBV6-5
CASAIRAGKNIQYF
TGTGCCTCCGCTATCAGGGCAGGGAAAAACATTCAGTACTTC
>TRBJ2-3|TRBD2|.|TRBV5-4
CASSLAELAGGSDTQYF
TGTGCCAGCAGCTTGGCCGAACTAGCGGGAGGTTCTGATACGCAGTATTTT
>TRBJ1-1|TRBD1|.|TRBV7-9
CALEGARVWTEAFF
TGTGCCTTGGAGGGGGCGCGAGTTTGGACTGAAGCTTTCTTT
>TRBJ2-4|.|.|TRBV7-2
CASSTYRAKNIQYF
TGTGCCAGCAGCACCTACAGGGCCAAAAACATTCAGTACTTC
>TRBJ1-6|TRBD1|.|TRBV27
CASSALTGFGNSPLHF
TGTGCCAGCAGTGCCTTGACAGGGTTTGGTAATTCACCCCTCCACTTT
>TRBJ2-7|TRBD1|.|TRBV28
CASSPPGQNYEQYF
TGTGCCAGCAGTCCACCGGGACAGAACTACGAGCAGTACTTC
>TRBJ1-1|TRBD1|few|TRBV5-1
CASSPGQGLKAEAFF
TGCGCCAGCAGCCCGGGACAGGGCTTGAAGGCTGAAGCTTTCTTT
>TRBJ2-4|TRBD2|once|TRBV19
CASSIGSGRAEAKNIQYF
TGTGCCAGTAGTATTGGTAGCGGGAGGGCCGAAGCCAAAAACATTCAGTACTTC